These 25 T cell receptor beta chains were all obtained from the same sample, sequenced in a study of metastatic and nonmetastatic thyroid tumors. Among the patients, none had received any treatment before thyroid surgery. MiXCR re-clonotyped the PCR reads for TCRdb. This table holds tens of thousands of clones, 16% found once. Sequencing was performed on blood. The receptors were gathered from a male donor with papillary thyroid cancer or a benign thyroid nodule (not recorded which). Some clones in this sample may be carry-over from other donors' samples.

In its sample, this clone was seen many times. The chain uses TRBV11-2 and TRBJ2-3, with 12 bases identical to TRBD1. Germline CDR1 reads SGHAT; CDR2 reads FQNNGV. This CDR3 has 16 residues. Trimming took 5 bases from V and 8 from J; bases not matched to a gene: 11. The CDR3 spells CASSPDGTGGGGTQYF. CDR3 bases: TGTGCCAGCAGCCCGGATGGGACAGGGGGCGGGGGTACGCAGTATTTT. Variable domain in full (rest from reference TRBV11-2 and TRBJ2-3): EAGVAQSPRYKIIEKRQSVAFWCNPISGHATLYWYQQILGQGPKLLIQFQNNGVVDDSQLPKDRFSAERLKGVDSTLKIQPAKLEDSAVYLCASSPDGTGGGGTQYFGPGTRLTVL.

This clone came up many times. The rearrangement joins TRBV27 to TRBJ1-1, with 10 bases identical to TRBD1. There are 17 residues in the CDR3. Germline-derived CDR1 and CDR2 are MNHEY and SMNVEV (reference sequence). The junction had 12 bases not matched to a gene; V was cut back by 8 bases and J by 0 bases. The CDR3 sequence is CASVPFDRGRLNTEAFF. CDR3 bases: TGTGCCAGCGTCCCCTTCGACAGGGGGCGTCTGAACACTGAAGCTTTCTTT.

This clone appeared many times. This chain links TRBV5-4 with TRBJ1-2; D remains ambiguous. CDR1 SGHNT and CDR2 YYREEE come from the germline V gene (reference sequence). The germline V and J ends were trimmed by 7 bases and 2 bases, with 18 bases remaining between them. The CDR3 is made up of 15 amino acids. DNA for the CDR3: TGTGCCAGCGCCTCGAGGTTCCGTATCAACTATGGCTACACCTTC. It encodes CASASRFRINYGYTF.

Only a few counts were recorded for this clone. The genes are TRBV7-8 and TRBJ1-4, with D hard to call. This CDR3 contains 12 residues. The germline CDR1 and CDR2 sequences are SGHVS and FQNEAQ. V lost 3 bases and J lost 5, with 4 bases in between. CDR3 protein: CASSFGNEKLFF. The CDR3 nucleotides are TGTGCCAGCAGCTTTGGGAATGAAAAACTGTTTTTT.

There are many counts of this clone. The gene calls are TRBV15 and TRBJ2-1; maybe TRBD2 (5 bases). Trimming stripped 3 bases from V and 7 bases from J, with 16 bases between. Germline CDR1 LNHNV, CDR2 YYDKDF (reference sequence). The CDR3 covers 15 residues. DNA of the CDR3: TGTGCCACCAGCAGCCCAGGTCGAAGGGAGAATGAGCAGTTCTTC. Translating it yields CATSSPGRRENEQFF.

In its sample, this clone was seen many times. The chain combines TRBV11-2 with TRBJ2-1; D gene unclear. The germline V and J ends were trimmed by 2 bases and 7 bases, with 9 bases remaining between them. Germline assignment: CDR1 SGHAT and CDR2 FQNNGV. The CDR3 loop spans 13 amino acids. This CDR3 reads CASSLLNLNEQFF. The CDR3 DNA sequence: TGTGCCAGCAGCTTATTAAATCTTAATGAGCAGTTCTTC.

This clone showed up many times. J is TRBJ2-5 and V is TRBV10-3; D might be TRBD1 (5 bases). Germline V gene sequence: CDR1 ENHRY, CDR2 SYGVKD. Trimming took off 5 bases at V and 4 bases at J, with 17 bases between the two ends. The CDR3 is made up of 15 amino acids. CDR3 sequence reads: CAISSYGQGRETQYF. Here the CDR3 DNA reads TGTGCCATCAGTTCCTACGGGCAGGGAAGAGAGACCCAGTACTTC.

This clone ranks as medium-sized (0.01 to 0.1%). This chain links TRBV27 with TRBJ1-5, with TRBD1 as a possible D gene (5 bases). The CDR3 has 15 amino acids. V lost 6 bases to trimming and J lost 4 bases, with 16 bases between them. CDR1 MNHEY and CDR2 SMNVEV come from the germline V gene (reference sequence). The CDR3 here is CASSCPRACNQPQHF. The DNA for the CDR3 is TGTGCCAGCAGCTGTCCCAGGGCTTGTAATCAGCCCCAGCATTTT.

This clone counts as medium-sized. V is TRBV11-2 and J is TRBJ2-7, with TRBD1 matching over 9 bases. CDR3 length equals 15 residues. The V segment lost 5 bases and the J segment 4 bases; nucleotides outside the gene matches: 9. Looked up from germline, CDR1 is SGHAT and CDR2 is FQNNGV. The CDR3 DNA is TGTGCCAGCAGCCCAGGGACAGGGAAGGGGTACGAGCAGTACTTC. Amino acids: CASSPGTGKGYEQYF.

The rearrangement links TRBV30 to TRBJ2-7, with 8 nucleotides matching TRBD2. This CDR3 is 11 amino acids long. The trim removed 6 bases at V and 5 bases at J, leaving 3 bases unmatched. The germline V gene encodes CDR1 GTSNPN and CDR2 SVGIG (reference sequence). Written as DNA, the CDR3 is TGTGCCTGCGGGAGGGCCAACGAGCAGTACTTC. Residues: CACGRANEQYF.

The rearrangement links TRBV5-1 to TRBJ2-1, with 11 bases aligning to TRBD2. The germline V gene has CDR1 SGHRS and CDR2 YFSETQ. There are 19 residues in the CDR3. J was trimmed by 3 bases and V by 0 bases; bases with no gene match: 11. CDR3 protein: CASSLAGIAGGPNYNEQFF. CDR3 in DNA: TGCGCCAGCAGCTTGGCCGGGATAGCGGGAGGGCCGAACTACAATGAGCAGTTCTTC.

This clone appeared a few times. One end of the junction varies from germline; a read error may be responsible. The chain links TRBV2 to TRBJ2-7, with 11 bases aligning to TRBD2. From germline, CDR1 is SNHLY and CDR2 FYNNEI. The CDR3 consists of 12 residues. The DNA for the CDR3 is TGTACCAGAGAGACTAGCGGGGACGAGCAGTACTTC. This gives the protein CTRETSGDEQYF.

This clone occurred many times. It may be a read error: a sequence one base away is much more abundant. Other DNA sequences in the sample encode the same CDR3. This chain connects TRBV7-9 to TRBJ1-2; 8 bases align to TRBD1. The CDR3 spans 15 residues. Germline-derived CDR1 and CDR2 are SEHNR and FQNEAQ (reference sequence). CDR3 region: CASSPGQGVDYGNTF. Written as DNA, the CDR3 is TGTGCCAGCAGCCCAGGACAGGGTGTGGACTATGGCAACACCTTC.

The table lists this clone with many counts. This clone may be a read error of a much larger clone one base away. Other DNA sequences of this sample code for an identical CDR3. The CDR3 DNA reads as TGCGCCTGGAGGAGGGGCGGGCCCGGACCCTACGAGCAGTACTTC. Amino acids: CAWRRGGPGPYEQYF. The chain links TRBV30 to TRBJ2-7, with D tentatively TRBD2 (6 bases). In germline, CDR1 is GTSNPN, CDR2 SVGIG (reference sequence). The CDR3 has 15 residues.

The table lists this clone with a few counts. The chain uses TRBV28 and TRBJ2-7; TRBD1 agrees at 7 bases. Germline V lookup: CDR1 MDHEN, CDR2 SYDVKM. J gave up 3 bases and V 3 bases, and 8 bases lay outside the gene matches. CDR3 size: 15 residues. For the CDR3, the DNA is TGTGCCAGCAGTTTTCAAACTAGGGGGCACTACGAGCAGTACTTC. Encoded protein: CASSFQTRGHYEQYF.

This clone was observed many times. The rearrangement links TRBV14 to TRBJ2-5; 8 positions agree with TRBD1. The CDR3 runs 16 residues. V shed 5 bases, J shed 5 bases, and the junction held 13 bases outside the gene matches. The germline gives CDR1 SGHDN, CDR2 FVKESK. CDR3 in amino acids: CASSYRLDRAVETQYF. The CDR3 bases are TGTGCCAGCAGCTATCGATTGGACAGGGCGGTTGAGACCCAGTACTTC.

The chain links TRBV6-1 to TRBJ2-7; 9 bases align to TRBD1. The V and J ends lost 5 bases and 2 bases, in that order; junction bases with no gene match: 7. Germline loops: CDR1 MNHNS, CDR2 SASEGT. This CDR3 is 15 amino acids long. The CDR3 reads CASSLRDRAPYEQYF. In DNA form, the CDR3 reads TGTGCCAGCAGTCTCCGGGACAGGGCACCCTACGAGCAGTACTTC.

This clone appeared many times. The chain joins TRBV20-1 to TRBJ1-4; 8 positions agree with TRBD1. CDR1 and CDR2 (germline): DFQATT, SNEGSKA (reference sequence). This CDR3 has 15 amino acids. J lost 8 bases, V lost 1 base, and 9 bases had no gene match. The CDR3 sequence: CSARAFGRGPEKLFF. Written as DNA, the CDR3 is TGCAGTGCTAGAGCGTTTGGCAGGGGGCCCGAAAAACTGTTTTTT.

Ten or more counts support this clone. V gene TRBV28 combines with J gene TRBJ2-5; D is unclear. CDR1 is MDHEN, CDR2 SYDVKM, per germline. The CDR3 has 15 residues. Trimming left V 3 bases short and J 0 bases short, with 11 bases between. CDR3 sequence reads: CASSFPQANQETQYF. DNA of the CDR3: TGTGCCAGCAGTTTCCCCCAGGCAAACCAAGAGACCCAGTACTTC.

This clone was picked up many times. The chain couples TRBV20-1 to TRBJ2-5; 10 bases agree with TRBD2. This CDR3 is built from 17 residues. The V gene's germline CDR1 is DFQATT and CDR2 SNEGSKA (reference sequence). V was clipped by 6 bases and J by 3 bases; unmatched bases: 16. This CDR3 is CSAAGGGLARIKETQYF. The CDR3 nucleotides read TGCAGTGCCGCCGGGGGGGGACTAGCGAGGATTAAAGAGACCCAGTACTTC.

In its sample, this clone was seen many times. V and J are TRBV20-1 and TRBJ2-1, with TRBD2 matching over 12 bases. Germline V gene data show CDR1 as DFQATT and CDR2 as SNEGSKA (reference sequence). This CDR3 region has 15 residues. Losses at the gene ends were 5 bases for V and 6 bases for J; bases not matched to a gene: 8. DNA for the CDR3: TGCAGTGCTTCCCGACTAGCGGGAGCGTTCAATGAGCAGTTCTTC. Encoded protein: CSASRLAGAFNEQFF.

The chain couples TRBV20-1 to TRBJ2-2; 12 positions match TRBD2. With 1 base clipped from V and 6 bases from J, the junction kept 6 bases outside the gene matches. CDR1 is DFQATT, CDR2 SNEGSKA, per germline (reference sequence). This CDR3 region has 16 residues. The CDR3 region has the DNA TGCAGTGCTAGAGGCATACTAGCGGGAGGACCCGGGGAGCTGTTTTTT. Translation gives CSARGILAGGPGELFF.

This clone was found many times. This chain joins TRBV20-1 and TRBJ2-3, with no clear D. Germline V gives CDR1 DFQATT, CDR2 SNEGSKA (reference sequence). Trimming stripped 6 bases from V and 0 bases from J, with 7 bases between. The CDR3 loop spans 12 amino acids. The CDR3 reads CSAPGSTDTQYF. CDR3 sequence (DNA): TGCAGTGCCCCGGGCAGCACAGATACGCAGTATTTT.

This clone was picked up many times. The rearrangement links TRBV3-1 to TRBJ2-4; D unclear. V was pared by 4 bases and J by 3 bases, with 10 bases between. CDR3 length equals 14 residues. The germline V gene has CDR1 LGHDT and CDR2 YNNKEL (reference sequence). CDR3 sequence: CASSLAGFKNIQYF. CDR3 sequence (DNA): TGTGCCAGCAGCCTGGCCGGCTTCAAAAACATTCAGTACTTC.

The gene calls are TRBV14 and TRBJ2-3; D is uncertain. This CDR3 comprises 14 residues. Germline V lookup: CDR1 SGHDN, CDR2 FVKESK. Trimming left V 1 base short and J 6 bases short, with 11 bases between. CDR3 DNA sequence: TGTGCCAGCAGCCAAGGTTACGGAAGGGATACGCAGTATTTT. It codes for CASSQGYGRDTQYF.